The clone carrying this TCR beta chain has only a few counts. This sample is drawn from a study of beta chain features in type 1 diabetes. Germline-derived CDR1 and CDR2 are SEHNR and FQNEAQ (reference sequence). The CDR3 spans 14 residues. V was pared by 4 bases and J by 4 bases, with 5 bases of the junction left unmatched. Expressed TCRB transcripts were sequenced, since all the RNA that had been isolated was reverse transcribed. The protocol was immunoSEQ multiplex PCR, while the TCRdb copy is restricted to in-frame clones and leaves out a portion. Of hundreds of thousands of clones in the sample, 30% were seen once.

The sample taken for sequencing was naive CD4+ T cells from blood. This chain uses TRBV7-9 with TRBJ1-2; 8 nucleotides align to TRBD1. The sequence derives from a man younger than 35 in good health. The CDR3 spells CASSSGQEIYGYTF. The CDR3 region has the DNA TGTGCCAGCAGCTCGGGACAGGAGATCTATGGCTACACCTTC.